Presented here are 12 T cell receptor beta chains from one specimen sequenced in a study of immune evolution from preneoplasia to lung adenocarcinoma. Here immunoSEQ multiplex PCR was the method, and the copy in TCRdb shows in-frame clones only, minus some. Of 750 to 900 clones listed, more than 70% are singletons. The specimen was FFPE tissue from an adenomatous hyperplasia lung lesion. Subset given: atypical adenomatous hyperplasia (AAH), lung preneoplasia. These receptors were taken from a person aged 55-79 years with lung adenocarcinoma.

As to this clone: This same CDR3 is encoded by further DNA sequences in the sample. The chain joins TRBV4-2 to TRBJ2-7, with D perhaps matching TRBD2 (6 bases). V was clipped by 1 base and J by 2 bases, with 9 bases between them. CDR3 length equals 14 residues. Looked up from germline, CDR1 is LGHNA and CDR2 is YNFKEQ. Here the CDR3 reads CASSQGGETYEQYF. The DNA of the CDR3 is TGTGCCAGCAGCCAAGGCGGGGAGACCTACGAGCAGTACTTC.

The V gene is TRBV6-1, the J gene TRBJ2-7; D ambiguous. CDR1 and CDR2 from the germline V gene are MNHNS and SASEGT. V was pared by 6 bases and J by 2 bases, with 11 bases between. This CDR3 has 13 amino acids. The CDR3 is CASSLVEAYEQYF. The CDR3 DNA reads TGTGCCAGCAGCCTGGTCGAGGCCTACGAGCAGTACTTC.

V usage is TRBV5-5 and J usage is TRBJ2-5, with D possibly being TRBD1 (6 bases). V was cut by 1 base and J by 5 bases, with 18 bases left in between. This CDR3 comprises 16 residues. Germline-derived CDR1 and CDR2 are SGHKS and YYEKEE (reference sequence). CDR3 protein: CASSLKGDNRGETQYF. The CDR3 nucleotides read TGTGCCAGCAGCTTGAAGGGGGACAACAGAGGCGAGACCCAGTACTTC.

The genes are TRBV19 and TRBJ1-3; D is undetermined. V lost 1 base, J lost 0 bases, and 10 bases lay in between. Germline V gives CDR1 LNHDA, CDR2 SQIVND (reference sequence). The CDR3 has 16 amino acids. The CDR3 nucleotides are TGTGCCAGTAGTATAGGAGGCGTCCTCTCTGGAAACACCATATATTTT. It translates to CASSIGGVLSGNTIYF.

This clone was counted a single time. Here the CDR3 reads CASSWTGSQDEQYF. CDR3 DNA sequence: TGTGCCAGCAGCTGGACAGGGTCCCAGGACGAGCAGTACTTC. V and J are TRBV5-6 and TRBJ2-7; 8 positions agree with TRBD1. The ends lost 3 bases at V and 5 bases at J; junction bases unmatched: 7. From germline, CDR1 is SGHDT and CDR2 YYEEEE. The CDR3 runs to 14 residues.

The chain joins TRBV14 to TRBJ2-7, with D possibly matching TRBD1 (5 bases). Germline CDR1 reads SGHDN; CDR2 reads FVKESK. Trimming removed 4 bases at V and 3 bases at J, with 19 bases between. The CDR3 length is 16 residues. The chain's CDR3 is CASSPSVGRIYYEQYF. The CDR3 DNA follows: TGTGCCAGCAGCCCTAGTGTGGGGCGCATCTACTACGAGCAGTACTTC.

The gene calls are TRBV20-1 and TRBJ2-5; unclear D gene. This CDR3 is built from 11 residues. The V end was cut by 0 bases, the J end by 1 base, with 0 bases between. Germline-derived CDR1 and CDR2 are DFQATT and SNEGSKA (reference sequence). The CDR3 sequence: CSARDQETQYF. The CDR3 bases are TGCAGTGCTAGAGACCAAGAGACCCAGTACTTC.

The rearrangement joins TRBV2 to TRBJ2-1, with 8 bases identical to TRBD2. The CDR3 contains 15 residues. Trimming at V came to 3 bases and at J to 8 bases, leaving 9 bases not matched to a gene. The germline V gene has CDR1 SNHLY and CDR2 FYNNEI. The CDR3 protein is CASSEGAGVGYEQFF. The CDR3 DNA follows: TGTGCCAGCAGTGAGGGAGCGGGAGTAGGTTATGAGCAGTTCTTC.

V is TRBV7-8 and J is TRBJ2-2, with TRBD2 identical over 8 bases. Trimming cost V 1 base and J 4 bases; bases outside gene matches: 5. In germline, CDR1 is SGHVS, CDR2 FQNEAQ. The CDR3 is 16 residues long. CDR3 coding DNA: TGTGCCAGCAGCTTAGGGTCCGGGGGGGCCACCGGGGAGCTGTTTTTT. Amino acid sequence: CASSLGSGGATGELFF. Complete variable domain (other parts from reference TRBV7-8 and TRBJ2-2): GAGVSQSPRYKVAKRGQDVALRCDPISGHVSLFWYQQALGQGPEFLTYFQNEAQLDKSGLPSDRFFAERPEGSVSTLKIQRTQQEDSAVYLCASSLGSGGATGELFFGEGSRLTVL.

The rearrangement links TRBV28 to TRBJ1-2; D is perhaps TRBD1 (5 bases). The CDR3 runs to 14 residues. V lost 3 bases and J 7 bases, leaving 15 bases between the germline ends. In germline, CDR1 is MDHEN, CDR2 SYDVKM. The DNA for the CDR3 is TGTGCCAGCAGTTTGAGTGCCGGGGCGGGTGGCTACACCTTC. Translated: CASSLSAGAGGYTF.

The chain couples TRBV5-4 to TRBJ1-6; 8 nucleotides align to TRBD1. Germline V gene data show CDR1 as SGHNT and CDR2 as YYREEE (reference sequence). The CDR3 totals 15 residues. J gave up 5 bases and V 4 bases, and 5 bases lay outside the gene matches. As DNA, the CDR3 is TGTGCCAGCAGCCTGACAGGGGTAAATAATTCACCCCTCCACTTT. Translated: CASSLTGVNNSPLHF.

This clone was recorded only once. This chain connects TRBV9 to TRBJ2-2, with D possibly TRBD1 on 5 matching bases. The CDR3 has 14 residues. The V end lost 4 bases, the J end lost 1 base, and 8 bases lay between the germline ends. Per germline, CDR1 SGDLS and CDR2 YYNGEE. In DNA form, the CDR3 reads TGTGCCAGCAGCCTTACAGGGAACACCGGGGAGCTGTTTTTT. Residues: CASSLTGNTGELFF.